This is a list of T cell receptor beta chains from one sample in a study of CD8 T cells in ankylosing spondylitis. One entry per CDR3 protein results from TCRdb running MiXCR on the 5' RACE reads. The table shows around 540,000 distinct CDR3 sequences, with more than 9.5% occurring only once. The sample consisted of blood, either unsorted or a sorted T cell fraction (not recorded which). The receptors shown here come from a male donor with ankylosing spondylitis. Both conserved end residues are part of each CDR3. Fields, in order: V gene, J gene, D gene, clone size, CDR3 DNA, CDR3 protein. A D gene is named only where the DNA matches it firmly. The listing skips clone size in some rows; elsewhere it reads once, few, many or a size class.

V: TRBV29-1; J: TRBJ1-1; D: -; size: few; DNA: TGCAGCGTTGATGATCGGTTAAGGTACGCTGAAGCTTTCTTT; CDR3: CSVDDRLRYAEAFF
V: TRBV2; J: TRBJ2-1; D: -; size: few; DNA: TGTGCCAGCAGACCGGGAGCGTACAATGAGCAGTTCTTC; CDR3: CASRPGAYNEQFF
V: TRBV7-2; J: TRBJ2-1; D: -; size: many; DNA: TGTGCCAGCAGCCCGGGGGCTAGCACCCTCAATGAGCAGTTCTTC; CDR3: CASSPGASTLNEQFF
V: TRBV12-3/TRBV12-4; J: TRBJ1-1; D: -; size: -; DNA: TGTGCCAGCAGTTTTGGGCAGTACACTGAAGCTTTCTTT; CDR3: CASSFGQYTEAFF
V: TRBV5-1; J: TRBJ2-4; D: TRBD1; size: -; DNA: TGCGCCAGCAGACTGGGACAGTCAGAGATTCAGTACTTC; CDR3: CASRLGQSEIQYF
V: TRBV11-2; J: TRBJ2-1; D: TRBD2; size: many; DNA: TGTGCCAGCAGCTTGGCTAGCGGGACCGACTACAATGAGCAGTTCTTC; CDR3: CASSLASGTDYNEQFF
V: TRBV12-3/TRBV12-4; J: TRBJ2-1; D: TRBD2; size: few; DNA: TGTGCCAGCAGCCAAAGCGGGAGCCTAGGGAATGAGCAGTTCTTC; CDR3: CASSQSGSLGNEQFF
V: TRBV5-1; J: TRBJ1-4; D: TRBD1; size: many; DNA: TGCGCCAGCGTGGGGACAGAAAATGAAAAACTGTTTTTT; CDR3: CASVGTENEKLFF
V: TRBV12-3/TRBV12-4; J: TRBJ2-7; D: -; size: few; DNA: TGTGCCAGCTCAGTTTATGGGGCGCCGACTACGGGGGAGCAGTACTTC; CDR3: CASSVYGAPTTGEQYF
V: TRBV12-3/TRBV12-4; J: TRBJ2-3; D: -; size: many; DNA: TGTGCCAGCAGCCCCGCAATTCACCCTAGCACAGATACGCAGTATTTT; CDR3: CASSPAIHPSTDTQYF
V: TRBV29-1; J: TRBJ1-2; D: -; size: few; DNA: TGCAGCGTTGAACCGTCGGAGAGAGGTGGCTACACCTTC; CDR3: CSVEPSERGGYTF
V: TRBV6-1; J: TRBJ1-2; D: -; size: few; DNA: TGTGCCAGCATCCAGGAACTTAACTATGGCTACACCTTC; CDR3: CASIQELNYGYTF
V: TRBV12-3/TRBV12-4; J: TRBJ2-2; D: -; size: many; DNA: TGTGCCAGCACCCCTTCAGGCGTCGGGGAGCTGTTTTTT; CDR3: CASTPSGVGELFF
V: TRBV20-1; J: TRBJ2-1; D: -; size: few; DNA: TGCAGTGCTAGAGATCACATAGGGTACAATGAGCAGTTCTTC; CDR3: CSARDHIGYNEQFF
V: TRBV3-1; J: TRBJ2-7; D: -; size: -; DNA: TGTGCCAGCAGCCAAGTTTCTAGCGAGATCTACGAGCAGTACTTC; CDR3: CASSQVSSEIYEQYF
V: TRBV11-3; J: TRBJ2-1; D: -; size: -; DNA: TGTGCCAGCAGCCTGGAGACAGAGAGCTCCTACAATGAGCAGTTCTTC; CDR3: CASSLETESSYNEQFF
V: TRBV20-1; J: TRBJ2-2; D: -; size: -; DNA: TGCAGTGCTAGAGATCGGCGGACAGCGTTAACCGGGGAGCTGTTTTTT; CDR3: CSARDRRTALTGELFF
V: TRBV7-6; J: TRBJ1-2; D: TRBD1; size: few; DNA: TGTGCCAGCAGCTTAGAGGGACAGGGAAACTCCTACGGTCGCTACACCTTC; CDR3: CASSLEGQGNSYGRYTF
V: TRBV5-1; J: TRBJ2-3; D: -; size: -; DNA: TGCGCCAGCAGCTTGGGGTCCCTAGCAGATACGCAGTATTTT; CDR3: CASSLGSLADTQYF
V: TRBV3-1; J: TRBJ2-7; D: TRBD2; size: many; DNA: TGTGCCAGCAGCCAAACTAGCGGGAGGGACGAGCAGTACTTC; CDR3: CASSQTSGRDEQYF
V: TRBV12-3/TRBV12-4; J: TRBJ2-1; D: TRBD2; size: many; DNA: TGTGCCAGCAGTCCGGACGGAGCGGGAGGGGATGAGCAGTTCTTC; CDR3: CASSPDGAGGDEQFF
V: TRBV20-1; J: TRBJ1-1; D: -; size: few; DNA: TGCAGTGCTAGCCGACAGCAGATTAACACTGAAGCTTTCTTT; CDR3: CSASRQQINTEAFF
V: TRBV4-2; J: TRBJ1-6; D: -; size: few; DNA: TGTGCCAGCAGCCAAGTCTTCGGTGGATATAATTCACCCCTCCACTTT; CDR3: CASSQVFGGYNSPLHF
V: TRBV11-2; J: TRBJ2-3; D: TRBD2; size: many; DNA: TGTGCCAGCAGTTCCCTGCGCGGGAGGGGCACAGATACGCAGTATTTT; CDR3: CASSSLRGRGTDTQYF
V: TRBV20-1; J: TRBJ2-1; D: TRBD2; size: few; DNA: TGCAGTGCTAGAGAAAGCGGGAGATCCTACAATGAGCAGTTCTTC; CDR3: CSARESGRSYNEQFF
V: TRBV5-1; J: TRBJ1-5; D: -; size: many; DNA: TGCGCCAGCAGCCCCGGACTGGGGGGGCAGCCCCAGCATTTT; CDR3: CASSPGLGGQPQHF
V: TRBV5-1; J: TRBJ2-3; D: -; size: few; DNA: TGCGCCAGCAGCTTCGAGTGGAGTACGCCTACAGATACGCAGTATTTT; CDR3: CASSFEWSTPTDTQYF
V: TRBV18; J: TRBJ2-3; D: -; size: once; DNA: TGTGCCAGCTCACCCCAGGAGGCGCAGTATTTT; CDR3: CASSPQEAQYF
V: TRBV15; J: TRBJ1-2; D: -; size: -; DNA: TGTGCCACCAGCATAGAGATGGCGGGGGGTGGCTACACCTTC; CDR3: CATSIEMAGGGYTF
V: TRBV7-2; J: TRBJ2-1; D: -; size: many; DNA: TGTGCCAGCAGCTTAACGCAGGGGAGACAGTCCAATGAGCAGTTCTTC; CDR3: CASSLTQGRQSNEQFF
V: TRBV21-1; J: TRBJ1-5; D: -; size: few; DNA: TGTGCCAGCAGCGGTCTTTGGACGCCCAGGGGCAATCAGCCCCAGCATTTT; CDR3: CASSGLWTPRGNQPQHF
V: TRBV20-1; J: TRBJ1-4; D: TRBD1; size: -; DNA: TGCAGTGCTAGGCACAGGGGTGAAAAACTGTTTTTT; CDR3: CSARHRGEKLFF
V: TRBV7-2; J: TRBJ2-2; D: TRBD1; size: few; DNA: TGTGCCAGCAGCTTAGTTCCAGGGGGAACCGGGGAGCTGTTTTTT; CDR3: CASSLVPGGTGELFF
V: TRBV3-1; J: TRBJ2-5; D: -; size: -; DNA: TGTGCCAGCAGCCAAGACTTGGCTAGCCGTCAAGAGACCCAGTACTTC; CDR3: CASSQDLASRQETQYF
V: TRBV15; J: TRBJ2-7; D: -; size: few; DNA: TGTGCCACCAGCTCAACTCCCTACCGAGTGTACGAGCAGTACTTC; CDR3: CATSSTPYRVYEQYF
V: TRBV5-5; J: TRBJ1-6; D: -; size: -; DNA: TGTGCCAGCAGCAGAGGACGGAATTCACCCCTCCACTTT; CDR3: CASSRGRNSPLHF
V: TRBV29-1; J: TRBJ2-2; D: -; size: -; DNA: TGCAGCGTTGGTCTCGATTTCACCGGGGAGCTGTTTTTT; CDR3: CSVGLDFTGELFF
V: TRBV12-3/TRBV12-4; J: TRBJ2-2; D: -; size: many; DNA: TGTGCCAGCAGTCCGGGATATCCTGACACCGGGGAGCTGTTTTTT; CDR3: CASSPGYPDTGELFF
V: TRBV6-1; J: TRBJ2-1; D: -; size: -; DNA: TGTGCCAGCAGTGTCCAGGGTTTCACCTACAATGAGCTGTTCTTC; CDR3: CASSVQGFTYNELFF
V: TRBV9; J: TRBJ2-1; D: TRBD2; size: few; DNA: TGTGCCAGCAGCGTAGATAGCGGGAGAAATGAGCAGTTCTTC; CDR3: CASSVDSGRNEQFF
V: TRBV7-4; J: TRBJ1-5; D: -; size: -; DNA: TGTGCCAGCAGCTTAGCCGGGGGCTACTATAGCAATCAGCCCCAGCATTTT; CDR3: CASSLAGGYYSNQPQHF
V: TRBV5-4; J: TRBJ1-1; D: -; size: -; DNA: TGTGCCAGCAGCGTACCCGGGCCCGGGTGGACTGAAGCTTTCTTT; CDR3: CASSVPGPGWTEAFF
V: TRBV4-1; J: TRBJ2-3; D: TRBD2; size: -; DNA: TGCGCCAGCAGCCATCCGGGACTAGCGGGAGGAGATACGCAGTATTTT; CDR3: CASSHPGLAGGDTQYF
V: TRBV4-1; J: TRBJ2-3; D: TRBD2; size: few; DNA: TGCGCCAGCAGCCAAGATACTAGCGGGGGCACAGATACGCAGTATTTT; CDR3: CASSQDTSGGTDTQYF
V: TRBV11-2; J: TRBJ2-3; D: TRBD2; size: -; DNA: TGTGCCAGCAGCTTCATCGAGAGGGGACTAGCGGGAAGCAAAGATACGCAGTATTTT; CDR3: CASSFIERGLAGSKDTQYF
V: TRBV7-7; J: TRBJ2-1; D: -; size: few; DNA: TGTGCCAGCAGCTCCAGTGGGGGTCATGAGCAGTTCTTC; CDR3: CASSSSGGHEQFF
V: TRBV5-4; J: TRBJ2-1; D: -; size: few; DNA: TGTGCCAGCAGCTCCAAGGGCCTCCTGTACAATGAGCAGTTCTTC; CDR3: CASSSKGLLYNEQFF
V: TRBV15; J: TRBJ2-1; D: TRBD2; size: -; DNA: TGTGCCACCAGCAGAGGACTAGCGGGCAATGAGCAGTTCTTC; CDR3: CATSRGLAGNEQFF
V: TRBV18; J: TRBJ2-2; D: -; size: many; DNA: TGTGCCAGCAGCCCCCGTAACACCGGGGAGCTGTTTTTT; CDR3: CASSPRNTGELFF
V: TRBV28; J: TRBJ1-1; D: -; size: few; DNA: TGTGCCAGCAGATCGACGGGGGCGACTGAAGCTTTCTTT; CDR3: CASRSTGATEAFF
V: TRBV20-1; J: TRBJ2-1; D: TRBD2; size: few; DNA: TGCAGTGCTAGACTAGCGGGGTACAATGAGCAGTTCTTC; CDR3: CSARLAGYNEQFF
V: TRBV6-5; J: TRBJ1-2; D: TRBD1; size: -; DNA: TGTGCCAGCAGTTACCCAATGGGACAGATTCCTAACTATGGCTACACCTTC; CDR3: CASSYPMGQIPNYGYTF
V: TRBV5-1; J: TRBJ1-6; D: -; size: -; DNA: TGCGCCAGCAGCTTGCCAGGGACGAATTCACCCCTCCACTTT; CDR3: CASSLPGTNSPLHF
V: TRBV15; J: TRBJ2-4; D: TRBD2; size: few; DNA: TGTGCCACCAGCAGAGACGGGGGGATCCAAGCCAAAAACATTCAGTACTTC; CDR3: CATSRDGGIQAKNIQYF
V: TRBV27; J: TRBJ2-3; D: -; size: -; DNA: TGTGCCAGCAGTTTTAGGGCGGGGAGCACAGATACGCATTATTTT; CDR3: CASSFRAGSTDTHYF